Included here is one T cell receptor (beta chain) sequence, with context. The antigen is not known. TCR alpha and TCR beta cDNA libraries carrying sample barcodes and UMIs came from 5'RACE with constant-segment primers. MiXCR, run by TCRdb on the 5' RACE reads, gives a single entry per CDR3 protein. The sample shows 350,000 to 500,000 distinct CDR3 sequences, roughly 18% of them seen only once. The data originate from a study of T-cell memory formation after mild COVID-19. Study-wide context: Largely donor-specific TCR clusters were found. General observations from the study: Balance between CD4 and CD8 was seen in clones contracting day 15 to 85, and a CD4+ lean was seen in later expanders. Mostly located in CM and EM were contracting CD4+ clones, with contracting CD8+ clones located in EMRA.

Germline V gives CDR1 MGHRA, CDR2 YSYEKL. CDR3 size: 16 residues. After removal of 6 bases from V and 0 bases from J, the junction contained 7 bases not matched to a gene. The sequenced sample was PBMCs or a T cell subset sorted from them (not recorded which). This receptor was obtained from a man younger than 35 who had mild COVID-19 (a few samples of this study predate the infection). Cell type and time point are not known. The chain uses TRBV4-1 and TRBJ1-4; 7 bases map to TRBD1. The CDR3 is CASSDRAYATNEKLFF. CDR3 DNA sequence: TGCGCCAGCAGTGACAGGGCCTATGCAACTAATGAAAAACTGTTTTTT.